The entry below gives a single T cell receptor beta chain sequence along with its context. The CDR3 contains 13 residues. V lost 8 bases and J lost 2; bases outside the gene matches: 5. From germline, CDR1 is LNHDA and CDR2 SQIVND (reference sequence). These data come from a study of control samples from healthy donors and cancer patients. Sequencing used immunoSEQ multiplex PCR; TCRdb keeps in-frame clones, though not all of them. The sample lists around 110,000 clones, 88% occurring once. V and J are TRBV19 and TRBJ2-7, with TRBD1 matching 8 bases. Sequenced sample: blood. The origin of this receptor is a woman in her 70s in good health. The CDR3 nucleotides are TGTGCCAGTCGGCAGGGGGCAGCCTACGAGCAGTACTTC. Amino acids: CASRQGAAYEQYF.